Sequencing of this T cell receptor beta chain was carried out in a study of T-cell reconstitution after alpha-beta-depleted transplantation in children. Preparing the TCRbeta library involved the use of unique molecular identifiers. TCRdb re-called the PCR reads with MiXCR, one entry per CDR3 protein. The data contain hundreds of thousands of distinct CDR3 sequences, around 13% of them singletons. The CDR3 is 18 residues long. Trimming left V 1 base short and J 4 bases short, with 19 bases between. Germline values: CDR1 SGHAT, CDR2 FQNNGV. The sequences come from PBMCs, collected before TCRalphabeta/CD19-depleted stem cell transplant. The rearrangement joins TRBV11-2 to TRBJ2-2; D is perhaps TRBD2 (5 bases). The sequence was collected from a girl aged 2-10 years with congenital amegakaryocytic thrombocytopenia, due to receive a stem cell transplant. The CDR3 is CASSLGSRILAGTGELFF. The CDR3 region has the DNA TGTGCCAGCAGCTTAGGATCGAGGATCCTGGCGGGCACCGGGGAGCTGTTTTTT.